Below, one T cell receptor (beta chain) is given with its context. With 1 base clipped from V and 4 bases from J, the junction kept 3 bases outside the gene matches. This CDR3 has 14 amino acids. The germline gives CDR1 MNHNS, CDR2 SASEGT. The data stem from a study of cytomegalovirus exposure and HLA in healthy donors. PCR primers comprised 60 Vbeta and 13 Jbeta primers. Assay: immunoSEQ multiplex PCR; the TCRdb copy retains only in-frame clones and omits some. Of about 300,000 clones listed, approximately 90% are singletons. J is TRBJ1-2 and V is TRBV6-1; 7 bases are a match to TRBD1. The sequenced sample consisted of PBMCs. The clonotype comes from a man aged 40-49 years in good health and CMV-seropositive. For the CDR3, the DNA is TGTGCCAGCAGTGAAGGACAGGGAATCTATGGCTACACCTTC. As protein: CASSEGQGIYGYTF.